This T cell receptor beta chain comes out of a study of T cell changes during pregnancy in multiple sclerosis. This CDR3 spans 15 amino acids. The germline CDR1 and CDR2 sequences are SGDLS and YYNGEE. Losses at the gene ends were 0 bases for V and 6 bases for J; bases not matched to a gene: 3. TCRdb's table, derived via immunoSEQ multiplex PCR, lists solely in-frame clones and lacks some. The sample records tens of thousands of clones, about 94% being singletons. The source is a female donor in good health, enrolled as a control in a pregnancy study. The chain employs TRBV9 and TRBJ2-3, with TRBD2 matching 11 bases. Material: peripheral blood, obtained in the first trimester of pregnancy. For the CDR3, the DNA is TGTGCCAGCAGCGTAGCGGGGACTAGCGGCGATACGCAGTATTTT. This codes for CASSVAGTSGDTQYF.